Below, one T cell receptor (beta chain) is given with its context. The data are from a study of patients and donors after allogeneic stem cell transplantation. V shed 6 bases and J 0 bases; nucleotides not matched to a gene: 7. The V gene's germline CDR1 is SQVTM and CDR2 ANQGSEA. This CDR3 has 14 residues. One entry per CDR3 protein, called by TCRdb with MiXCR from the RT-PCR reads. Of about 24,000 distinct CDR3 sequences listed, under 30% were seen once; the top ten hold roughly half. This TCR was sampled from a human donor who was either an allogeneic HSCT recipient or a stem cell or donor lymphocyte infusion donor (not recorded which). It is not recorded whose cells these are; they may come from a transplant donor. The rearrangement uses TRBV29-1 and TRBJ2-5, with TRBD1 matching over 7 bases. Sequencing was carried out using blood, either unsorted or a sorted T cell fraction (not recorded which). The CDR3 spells CSVPGQPYQETQYF. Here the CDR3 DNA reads TGCAGCGTCCCGGGACAGCCGTACCAAGAGACCCAGTACTTC.